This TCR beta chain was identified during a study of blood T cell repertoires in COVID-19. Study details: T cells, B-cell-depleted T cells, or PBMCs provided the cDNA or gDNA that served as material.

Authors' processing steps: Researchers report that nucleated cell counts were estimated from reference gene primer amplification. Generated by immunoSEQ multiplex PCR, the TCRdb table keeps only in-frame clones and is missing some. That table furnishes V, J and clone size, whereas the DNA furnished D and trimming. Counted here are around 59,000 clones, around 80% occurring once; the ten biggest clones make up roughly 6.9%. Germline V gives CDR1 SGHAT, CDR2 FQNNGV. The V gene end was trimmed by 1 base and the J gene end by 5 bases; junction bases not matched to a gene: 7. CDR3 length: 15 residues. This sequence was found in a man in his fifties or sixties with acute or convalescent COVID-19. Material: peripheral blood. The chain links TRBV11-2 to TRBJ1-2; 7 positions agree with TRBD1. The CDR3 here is CASSLGDSRRYGYTF. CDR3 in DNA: TGTGCCAGCAGCTTAGGGGACAGCCGGAGGTATGGCTACACCTTC. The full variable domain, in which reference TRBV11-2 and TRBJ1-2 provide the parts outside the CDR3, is EAGVAQSPRYKIIEKRQSVAFWCNPISGHATLYWYQQILGQGPKLLIQFQNNGVVDDSQLPKDRFSAERLKGVDSTLKIQPAKLEDSAVYLCASSLGDSRRYGYTFGSGTRLTVV.